The clone carrying this TCR beta chain was counted a single time. As handled by the study authors: Amplification of reference gene primers was used by the study to estimate nucleated cell counts. Clones were sequenced by immunoSEQ multiplex PCR, and TCRdb holds only the in-frame ones, with some missing. Clone size and V and J calls were adopted from that table, with D and trimming inferred from the DNA. The sample shows approximately 260,000 clones, around 78% of them seen only once. The germline gives CDR1 SGHRS, CDR2 YFSETQ. The CDR3 has 15 amino acids. V was clipped by 2 bases and J by 1 base, with 12 bases between them. These data originate in a study of blood T cell repertoires in COVID-19. Background on the study: Samples taken during acute and convalescent COVID-19 were collected in the United States, Italy and Spain. T cells, B-cell-depleted T cells, or PBMCs provided the cDNA or gDNA that served as material.

The sequence was obtained from a man aged 55 to 70 who had recovered from COVID-19. The V and J genes are TRBV5-1 and TRBJ2-5; no clear D. Sequenced input: peripheral blood. The CDR3: CASSFSSRSQETQYF. The CDR3 DNA follows: TGCGCCAGCAGCTTTTCTTCTAGATCCCAAGAGACCCAGTACTTC.